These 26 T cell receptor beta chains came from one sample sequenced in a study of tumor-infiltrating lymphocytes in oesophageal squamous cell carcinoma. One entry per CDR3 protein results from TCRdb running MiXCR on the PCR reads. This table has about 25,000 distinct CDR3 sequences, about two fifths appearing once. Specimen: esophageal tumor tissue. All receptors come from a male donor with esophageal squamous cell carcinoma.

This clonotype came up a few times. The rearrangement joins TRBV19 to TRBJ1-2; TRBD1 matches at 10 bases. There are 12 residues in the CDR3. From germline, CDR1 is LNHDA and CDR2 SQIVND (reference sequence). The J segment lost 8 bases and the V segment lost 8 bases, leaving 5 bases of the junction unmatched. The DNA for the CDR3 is TGTGCCAGTTCGACAGGGGGCAGGGGCTACACCTTC. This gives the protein CASSTGGRGYTF.

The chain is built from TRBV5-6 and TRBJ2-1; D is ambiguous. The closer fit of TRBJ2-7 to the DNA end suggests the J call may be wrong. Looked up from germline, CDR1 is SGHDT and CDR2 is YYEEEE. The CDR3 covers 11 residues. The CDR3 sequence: CASSFLEEQYF. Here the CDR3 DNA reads TGTGCCAGCAGCTTCTTGGAAGAGCAGTACTTC.

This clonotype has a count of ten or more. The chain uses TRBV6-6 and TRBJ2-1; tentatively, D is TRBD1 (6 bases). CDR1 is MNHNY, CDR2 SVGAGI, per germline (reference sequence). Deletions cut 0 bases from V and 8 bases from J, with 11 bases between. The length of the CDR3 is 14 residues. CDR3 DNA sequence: TGTGCCAGCAGTTACTCGGCCAGGGGCTATGAGCAGTTCTTC. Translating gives CASSYSARGYEQFF.

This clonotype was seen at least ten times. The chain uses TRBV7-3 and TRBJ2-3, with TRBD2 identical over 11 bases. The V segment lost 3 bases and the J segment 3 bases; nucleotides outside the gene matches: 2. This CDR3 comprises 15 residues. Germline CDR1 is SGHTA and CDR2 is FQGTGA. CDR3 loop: CASSLTSGETDTQYF. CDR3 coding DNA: TGTGCCAGCAGCTTGACTAGCGGGGAGACAGATACGCAGTATTTT.

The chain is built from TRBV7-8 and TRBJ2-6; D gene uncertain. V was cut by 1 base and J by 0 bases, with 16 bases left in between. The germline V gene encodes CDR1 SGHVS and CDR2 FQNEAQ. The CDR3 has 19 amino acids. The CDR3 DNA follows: TGTGCCAGCAGCTTAGTTTGGGGATACTCCCCCTCTGGGGCCAACGTCCTGACTTTC. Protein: CASSLVWGYSPSGANVLTF.

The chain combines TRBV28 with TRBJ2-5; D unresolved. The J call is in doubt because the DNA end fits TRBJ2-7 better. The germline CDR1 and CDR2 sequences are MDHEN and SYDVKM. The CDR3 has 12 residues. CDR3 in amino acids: CASRPQTYEQYF. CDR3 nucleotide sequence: TGTGCCAGCAGGCCTCAAACCTACGAGCAGTACTTC.

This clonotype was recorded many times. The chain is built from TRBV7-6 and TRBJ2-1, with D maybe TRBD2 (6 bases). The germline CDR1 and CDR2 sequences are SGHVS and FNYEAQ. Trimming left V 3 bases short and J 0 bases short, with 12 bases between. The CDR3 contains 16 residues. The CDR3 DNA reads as TGTGCCAGCAGCTTTTTAACGGGAGACTCCTACAATGAGCAGTTCTTC. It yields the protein CASSFLTGDSYNEQFF.

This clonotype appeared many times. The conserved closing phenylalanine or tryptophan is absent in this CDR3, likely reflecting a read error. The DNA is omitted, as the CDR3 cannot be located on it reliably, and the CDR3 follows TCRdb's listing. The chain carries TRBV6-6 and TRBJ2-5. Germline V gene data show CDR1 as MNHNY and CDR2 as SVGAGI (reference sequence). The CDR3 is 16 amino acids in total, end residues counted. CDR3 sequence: CASSYSRGNYGYTFGS.

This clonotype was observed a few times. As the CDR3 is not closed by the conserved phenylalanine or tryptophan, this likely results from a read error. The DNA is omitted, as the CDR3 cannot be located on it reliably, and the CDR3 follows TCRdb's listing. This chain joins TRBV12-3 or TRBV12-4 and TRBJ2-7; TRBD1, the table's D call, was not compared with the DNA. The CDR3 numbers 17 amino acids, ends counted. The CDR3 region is CASSPRTQRRYGYTFGS.

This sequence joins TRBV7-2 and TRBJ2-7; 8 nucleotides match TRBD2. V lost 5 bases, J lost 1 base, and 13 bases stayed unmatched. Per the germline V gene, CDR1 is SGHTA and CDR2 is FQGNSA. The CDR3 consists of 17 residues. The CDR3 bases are TGTGCCAGCAGCATAAGTAGCGGGAACACGAATTCCTACGAGCAGTACTTC. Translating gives CASSISSGNTNSYEQYF.

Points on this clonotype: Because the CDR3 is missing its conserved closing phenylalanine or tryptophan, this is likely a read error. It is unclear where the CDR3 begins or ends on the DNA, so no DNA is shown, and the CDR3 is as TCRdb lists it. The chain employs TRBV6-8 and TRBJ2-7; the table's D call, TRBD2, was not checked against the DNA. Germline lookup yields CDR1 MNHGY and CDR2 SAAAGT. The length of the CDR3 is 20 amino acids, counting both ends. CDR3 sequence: CASSPLPTFSPSFYGYTFGS.

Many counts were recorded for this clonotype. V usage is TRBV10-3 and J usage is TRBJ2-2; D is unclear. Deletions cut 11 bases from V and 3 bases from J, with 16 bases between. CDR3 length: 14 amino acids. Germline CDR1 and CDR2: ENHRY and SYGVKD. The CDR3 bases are TGTGCCCCGTCCGGTCCAGGAGACACCGGGGAGCTGTTTTTT. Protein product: CAPSGPGDTGELFF.

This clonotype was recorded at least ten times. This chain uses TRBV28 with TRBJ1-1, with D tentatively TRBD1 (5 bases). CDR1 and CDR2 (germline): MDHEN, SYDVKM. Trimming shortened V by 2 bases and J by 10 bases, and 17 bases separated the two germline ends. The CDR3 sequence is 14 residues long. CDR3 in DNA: TGTGCCAGCAGTTTAGGATCGGGACCCGGGGGAGCTTTCTTT. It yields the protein CASSLGSGPGGAFF.

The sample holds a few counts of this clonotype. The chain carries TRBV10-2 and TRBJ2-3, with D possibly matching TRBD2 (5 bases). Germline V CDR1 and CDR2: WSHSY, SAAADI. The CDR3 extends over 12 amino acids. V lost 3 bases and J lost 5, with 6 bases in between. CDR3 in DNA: TGCGCCAGCAGTGAAGAGGGAGATACGCAGTATTTT. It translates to CASSEEGDTQYF.

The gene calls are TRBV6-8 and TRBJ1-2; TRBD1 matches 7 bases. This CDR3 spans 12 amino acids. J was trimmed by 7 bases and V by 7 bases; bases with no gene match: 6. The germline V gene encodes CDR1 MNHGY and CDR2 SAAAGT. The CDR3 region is CASTSRQGGYTF. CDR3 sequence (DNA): TGTGCCAGCACTTCAAGACAGGGTGGCTACACCTTC.

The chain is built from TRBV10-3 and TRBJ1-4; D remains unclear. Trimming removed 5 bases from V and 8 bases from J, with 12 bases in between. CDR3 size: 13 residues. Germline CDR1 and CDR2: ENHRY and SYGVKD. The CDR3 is CAISLTMNEKLFF. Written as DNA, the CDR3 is TGTGCCATCAGTCTGACAATGAACGAAAAACTGTTTTTT.

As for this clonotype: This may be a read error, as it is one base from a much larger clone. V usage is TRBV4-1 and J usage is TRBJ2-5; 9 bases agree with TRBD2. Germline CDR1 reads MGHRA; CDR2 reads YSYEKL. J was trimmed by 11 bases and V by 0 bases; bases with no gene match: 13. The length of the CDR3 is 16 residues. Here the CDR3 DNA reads TGCGCCAGCAGCCAAGATAAGGGACTAGCTCACAATGAGCAGTACTTC. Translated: CASSQDKGLAHNEQYF.

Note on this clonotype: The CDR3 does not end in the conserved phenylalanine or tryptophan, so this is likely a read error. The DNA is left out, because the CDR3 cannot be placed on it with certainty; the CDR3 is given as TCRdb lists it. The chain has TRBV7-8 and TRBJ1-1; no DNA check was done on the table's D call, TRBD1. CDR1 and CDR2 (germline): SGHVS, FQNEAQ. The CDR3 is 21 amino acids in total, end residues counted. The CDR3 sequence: CASSALADPQGRDGYTFGSAP.

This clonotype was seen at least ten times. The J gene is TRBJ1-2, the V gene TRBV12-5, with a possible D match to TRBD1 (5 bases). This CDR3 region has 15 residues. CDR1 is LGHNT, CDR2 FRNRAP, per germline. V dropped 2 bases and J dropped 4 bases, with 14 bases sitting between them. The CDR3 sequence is CASGLSVGTLYGYTF. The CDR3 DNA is TGTGCTAGTGGTTTGTCCGTCGGGACTCTCTATGGCTACACCTTC.

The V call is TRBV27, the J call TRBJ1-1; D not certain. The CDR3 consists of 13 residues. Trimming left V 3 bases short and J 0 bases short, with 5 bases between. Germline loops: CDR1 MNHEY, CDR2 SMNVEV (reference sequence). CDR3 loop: CASSFGLNTEAFF. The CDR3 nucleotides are TGTGCCAGCAGTTTTGGGTTGAACACTGAAGCTTTCTTT.

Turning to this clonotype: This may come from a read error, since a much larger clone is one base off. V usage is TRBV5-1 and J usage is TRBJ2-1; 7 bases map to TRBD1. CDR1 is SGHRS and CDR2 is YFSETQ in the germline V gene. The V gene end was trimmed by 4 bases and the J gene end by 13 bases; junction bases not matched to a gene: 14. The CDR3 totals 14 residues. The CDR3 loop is CASSPEGQVRFQFF. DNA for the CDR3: TGCGCCAGCAGCCCGGAAGGACAGGTCCGATTTCAGTTCTTC.

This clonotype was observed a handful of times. The CDR3 loop reads CATSDSGLSGNTIYF. The CDR3, as DNA: TGTGCCACCAGTGATTCCGGACTCTCTGGAAACACCATATATTTT. The V and J genes are TRBV24-1 and TRBJ1-3; D not certain. The CDR3 spans 15 residues. Trimming removed 2 bases from V and 0 bases from J, with 7 bases in between. CDR1 and CDR2 from the germline V gene are KGHDR and SFDVKD.

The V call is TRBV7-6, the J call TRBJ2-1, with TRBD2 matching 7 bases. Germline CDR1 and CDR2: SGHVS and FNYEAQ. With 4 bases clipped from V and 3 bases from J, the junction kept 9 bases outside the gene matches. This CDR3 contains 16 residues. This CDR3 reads CASSSEGTILYNEQFF. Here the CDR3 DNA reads TGTGCCAGCAGCTCCGAGGGGACTATCCTCTACAATGAGCAGTTCTTC.

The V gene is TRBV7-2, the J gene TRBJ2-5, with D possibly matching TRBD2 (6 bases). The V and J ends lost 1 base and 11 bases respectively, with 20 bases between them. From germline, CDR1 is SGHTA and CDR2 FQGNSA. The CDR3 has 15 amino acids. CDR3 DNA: TGTGCCAGCAGCTTAGGGGTAGCGGTCACAGATACGCAGTACTTC. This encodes CASSLGVAVTDTQYF.

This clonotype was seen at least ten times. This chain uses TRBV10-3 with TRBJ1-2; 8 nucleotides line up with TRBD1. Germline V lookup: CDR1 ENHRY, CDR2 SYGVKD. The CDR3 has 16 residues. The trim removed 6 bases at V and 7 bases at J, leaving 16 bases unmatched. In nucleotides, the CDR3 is TGTGCCATCAGGGAGGCAGGGGGCGTCGAGAAGGGTGGCTACACCTTC. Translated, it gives CAIREAGGVEKGGYTF.

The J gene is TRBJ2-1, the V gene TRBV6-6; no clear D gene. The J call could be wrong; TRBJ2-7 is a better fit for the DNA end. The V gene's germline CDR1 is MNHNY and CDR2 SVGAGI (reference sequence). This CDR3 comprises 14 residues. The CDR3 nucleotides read TGTGCCAGCAGTTACTCGTACGGGTACAATGAGCAGTACTTC. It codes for CASSYSYGYNEQYF.